A selection of T cell receptor beta chains follows, all from one sample in a study of neoadjuvant nivolumab and ipilimumab in lung cancer. Produced via immunoSEQ multiplex PCR; TCRdb's table is partial and in-frame only. This sample yields some 37,000 clones, of which roughly nine tenths are seen a single time; about 3.6% belongs to the top ten. Sequencing was performed on peripheral blood, taken before neoadjuvant nivolumab, alone or with ipilimumab. These receptors came from an adult with non-small cell lung cancer. Both conserved end residues are part of each CDR3. A D gene is named only where the DNA matches it firmly. Where a row states a size, it is once, few, many or the class of an expanded clone; other rows omit it.

V gene	D gene	J gene	clone size	CDR3 DNA	CDR3 protein
TRBV19	TRBD1	TRBJ1-5	once	TGTGCCAGTAGTGCAACAGGGGGCAATCAGCCCCAGCATTTT	CASSATGGNQPQHF
TRBV11-2	.	TRBJ2-7	.	TGTGCCAGCAGCGCAGATTCCGGGTACGAGCAGTACTTC	CASSADSGYEQYF
TRBV19	TRBD2	TRBJ2-1	.	TGTGCCAGTAGTATAGCCAGCGGGATCTACAATGAGCAGTTCTTC	CASSIASGIYNEQFF
TRBV29-1	.	TRBJ2-5	.	TGCAGCGTGCGGGCCCCAGGCTCCCAAGAGACCCAGTACTTC	CSVRAPGSQETQYF
TRBV18	.	TRBJ1-4	.	TGTGCCAGCTCACCAGGCTCAGATAGGACTGAAAAACTGTTTTTT	CASSPGSDRTEKLFF
TRBV7-2	.	TRBJ2-3	.	TGTGCCAGCAGGTTAGCCGGGTTCGGGGCTACGCAGTATTTT	CASRLAGFGATQYF
TRBV19	TRBD2	TRBJ2-1	.	TGTGCCAGCCACTTGGGGGGAGGGCCCAACAATGAGCAGTTCTTC	CASHLGGGPNNEQFF
TRBV5-1	TRBD1	TRBJ2-2	once	TGCGCCAGCAGCTCTCTCCCGGGACAGGGGAGGAATAGCGGGTTAAACACCGGGGAGCTGTTTTTT	CASSSLPGQGRNSGLNTGELFF
TRBV11-2	.	TRBJ1-1	.	TGTGCCAGCAGCCTAATGGGGGAAACTGAAGCTTTCTTT	CASSLMGETEAFF
TRBV27	.	TRBJ2-3	.	TGTGCCAGCAGTTTATCGTTCGGGACAGATACGCAGTATTTT	CASSLSFGTDTQYF
TRBV27	.	TRBJ2-2	.	TGTGCCAGCAGTTTAACCACAGGGATGACCGGGGAGCTGTTTTTT	CASSLTTGMTGELFF
TRBV7-2	.	TRBJ2-3	.	TGTGCCAGCAGCTTATGGGCTAGCCGGCCAGATACGCAGTATTTT	CASSLWASRPDTQYF
TRBV2	TRBD2	TRBJ2-7	once	TGTGCCAGCAGTGAAGCGGGGGGGAGTTCCTACGAGCAGTACTTC	CASSEAGGSSYEQYF
TRBV5-1	TRBD1	TRBJ2-2	.	TGCGCCAGCAGCTTAAGGACAGGGAGAATAGCCGTGGTCGCCGGGGAGCTGTTTTTT	CASSLRTGRIAVVAGELFF
TRBV6-6	TRBD1	TRBJ2-1	.	TGTGCCAGCAGTGACCCGGGACAGGGGGACGATGAGCAGTTCTTC	CASSDPGQGDDEQFF
TRBV28	.	TRBJ2-3	.	TGTGCCAGCCCACCGCTCTCAGGGAACTTAGATACGCAGTATTTT	CASPPLSGNLDTQYF
TRBV6-1	TRBD2	TRBJ2-7	once	TGTGCCAGCAGTGACCTGGGACTAGCGGGAGTGAGCTCCTACGAGCAGTACTTC	CASSDLGLAGVSSYEQYF
TRBV5-1	TRBD1	TRBJ1-3	.	TGCGCCAGCAGCTTGCGGACAGGGGTGGGAAACACCATATATTTT	CASSLRTGVGNTIYF
TRBV6-1	TRBD1	TRBJ2-7	.	TGTGCCAGCAGTGGGGGACAGGGTCTTGACGAGCAGTACTTC	CASSGGQGLDEQYF
TRBV5-6	.	TRBJ1-2	.	TGTGCCAGCACCCGGGGCGGGGGCTATAACTATGGCTACACCTTC	CASTRGGGYNYGYTF
TRBV7-2	TRBD1	TRBJ1-4	.	TGTGCCAGCAGCTCGACAGGGGGTAGTGAAAAACTGTTTTTT	CASSSTGGSEKLFF
TRBV7-9	TRBD2	TRBJ2-3	.	TGTGCCAGCAGCCGATTGGGGGGGGTGTACACAGATACGCAGTATTTT	CASSRLGGVYTDTQYF
TRBV10-2	TRBD1	TRBJ2-3	.	TGCGCCAGCACCCTCGGACAGGGTCTAGAATCAGATACGCAGTATTTT	CASTLGQGLESDTQYF
TRBV5-1	TRBD2	TRBJ2-7	once	TGCGCCAGCAGCTTCCGACTAGCGTCACCTACTTCCGAGCAGTACTTC	CASSFRLASPTSEQYF
TRBV5-4	.	TRBJ2-5	.	TGTGCCAGCAGCACAGCCAACCAAGAGACCCAGTACTTC	CASSTANQETQYF
TRBV10-3	TRBD1	TRBJ2-7	.	TGTGCCATCGCCAGGGGGCGGGACGAGCAGTACTTC	CAIARGRDEQYF
TRBV7-2	.	TRBJ2-4	.	TGTGCCAGCAGCTCACGAGGAGGGGGAGAAAACATTCAGTACTTC	CASSSRGGGENIQYF
TRBV25-1	.	TRBJ1-2	.	TGTGCCAGCAGTGAATGGCAGGGCTATGGCTACACCTTC	CASSEWQGYGYTF
TRBV11-1	TRBD1	TRBJ2-3	.	TGTGCCAGCAGCTTAAGGGACAGCATCACAGATACGCAGTATTTT	CASSLRDSITDTQYF
TRBV7-2	.	TRBJ2-7	.	TGTGCCAGCAGCTTAGGGGCAGGGCCGACCTACGAGCAGTACTTC	CASSLGAGPTYEQYF
TRBV2	.	TRBJ1-1	.	TGTGCCAGCAGTGAATTGGGACCGATGAACACTGAAGCTTTCTTT	CASSELGPMNTEAFF
TRBV4-3	.	TRBJ2-2	once	TGCGCCAGCAGCCAAAACAGAGCGAACACCGGGGAGCTGTTTTTT	CASSQNRANTGELFF
TRBV7-3	TRBD2	TRBJ2-7	.	TGTGCCAGCAGCTTATCACCTAGCGGGTTCTACGAGCAGTACTTC	CASSLSPSGFYEQYF
TRBV5-4	.	TRBJ2-3	.	TGTGCCAGCAGCCGGGACTCCCGCACAGATACGCAGTATTTT	CASSRDSRTDTQYF
TRBV5-1	.	TRBJ1-3	.	TGCGCCAGCAGTCTAGGCGTGGGCCTGGGGGGCTCTGGAAACACCATATATTTT	CASSLGVGLGGSGNTIYF
TRBV4-1	TRBD1	TRBJ2-3	.	TGCGCCAGCAGCCAAATAATTCCCCGGGACAGGGGCACAGATACGCAGTATTTT	CASSQIIPRDRGTDTQYF
TRBV5-1	TRBD2	TRBJ2-1	.	TGCGCCAGCAGCTTGCTAGCGGGAAAGAGTGAGCAGTTCTTC	CASSLLAGKSEQFF
TRBV5-1	.	TRBJ2-5	.	TGCGCCAGCAGCTTGACCGGCAGCCAAGAGACCCAGTACTTC	CASSLTGSQETQYF
TRBV5-5	TRBD2	TRBJ2-7	.	TGTGCCAGCAGCTTGGTAACTAGCGGGAGATTTCGGTCCGAGCAGTACTTC	CASSLVTSGRFRSEQYF
TRBV2	.	TRBJ2-5	.	TGTGCCAGCGGTGAGGGTCCCCTCCAAGAGACCCAGTACTTC	CASGEGPLQETQYF
TRBV30	.	TRBJ1-1	.	TGTGCCTGGAGTGCACAGGTGAACACTGAAGCTTTCTTT	CAWSAQVNTEAFF
TRBV9	TRBD2	TRBJ2-5	.	TGTGCCAGCAGAATAGGACTAGCGGATCAAGAGACCCAGTACTTC	CASRIGLADQETQYF
TRBV6-1	TRBD1	TRBJ2-7	.	TGTGCCAGCAGAAAGGGACAGGGCAGCTCCTACGAGCAGTACTTC	CASRKGQGSSYEQYF
TRBV6-5	.	TRBJ2-3	.	TGTGCCAGCAGTTACTCTGGTCCAGATTACAGTCCGCAGTATTTT	CASSYSGPDYSPQYF
TRBV18	.	TRBJ2-7	.	TGTGCCAGCTCATCCAGGGGACGCGAGCAGTACTTC	CASSSRGREQYF
TRBV15	TRBD2	TRBJ2-3	medium-sized	TGTGCCACCAGCGCTGAGCGGGGTGGCACAGATACGCAGTATTTT	CATSAERGGTDTQYF
TRBV27	TRBD2	TRBJ2-7	.	TGTGCCAGCAGTCCCTGGTTAGCGGGAGGAAACCTCTACGAGCAGTACTTC	CASSPWLAGGNLYEQYF
TRBV7-9	TRBD1	TRBJ1-5	.	TGTGCCAGCAGCCTGACAGGGGATAGCAATCAGCCCCAGCATTTT	CASSLTGDSNQPQHF
TRBV4-1	TRBD2	TRBJ2-7	.	TGCGCCAGCAGCCAAGTCATCGGCGGGGGCTCCTACGAGCAGTACTTC	CASSQVIGGGSYEQYF
TRBV5-1	.	TRBJ1-2	.	TGCGCCAGCAGCTTGGATGCGGGGGACTATGGCTACACCTTC	CASSLDAGDYGYTF
TRBV7-9	.	TRBJ1-5	.	TGTGCCAGCAGCTCCCCGGGTCAGCCCCAGCATTTT	CASSSPGQPQHF
TRBV18	.	TRBJ2-7	.	TGTGCCAGCTCACCCACGACGGTGAGGGGTCCCGAGCAGTACTTC	CASSPTTVRGPEQYF
TRBV9	TRBD2	TRBJ2-1	.	TGTGCCAGCAGCGTCATAGGGACTAACTACAATGAGCAGTTCTTC	CASSVIGTNYNEQFF
TRBV7-2	TRBD1	TRBJ1-1	.	TGTGCCAGCAGCTTAACGACAGGGGCGGCGGGGAACACTGAAGCTTTCTTT	CASSLTTGAAGNTEAFF
TRBV5-1	.	TRBJ2-6	.	TGCGCCAGCAGCTCCACGACAGGTTACCTCTCTGGGGCCAACGTCCTGACTTTC	CASSSTTGYLSGANVLTF
TRBV6-6	TRBD2	TRBJ2-7	.	TGTGCCAGCAAGACTAGCGGGAGCTCCTACGAGCAGTACTTC	CASKTSGSSYEQYF
TRBV29-1	TRBD1	TRBJ2-7	.	TGCAGCGGTTCAGAACCCGGGACAGGGTTCGAGCAGTACTTC	CSGSEPGTGFEQYF